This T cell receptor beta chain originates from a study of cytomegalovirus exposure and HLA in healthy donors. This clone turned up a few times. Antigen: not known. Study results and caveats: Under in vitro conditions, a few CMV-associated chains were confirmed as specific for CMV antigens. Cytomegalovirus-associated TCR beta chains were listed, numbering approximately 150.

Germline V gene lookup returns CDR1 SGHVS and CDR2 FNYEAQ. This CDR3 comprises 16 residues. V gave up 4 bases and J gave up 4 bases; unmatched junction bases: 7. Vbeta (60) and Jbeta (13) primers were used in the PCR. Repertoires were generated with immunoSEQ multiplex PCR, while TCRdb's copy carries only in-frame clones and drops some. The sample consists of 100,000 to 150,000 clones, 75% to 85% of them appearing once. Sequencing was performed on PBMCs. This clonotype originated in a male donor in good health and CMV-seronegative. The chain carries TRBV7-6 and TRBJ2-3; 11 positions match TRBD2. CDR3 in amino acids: CASSSGLAGASDTQYF. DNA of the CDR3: TGTGCCAGCAGCTCAGGACTAGCGGGTGCCTCAGATACGCAGTATTTT.